The 10 T cell receptor beta chains below were found in one sample sequenced in a study of control samples from healthy donors and cancer patients. The repertoire was sequenced with immunoSEQ multiplex PCR; TCRdb's copy has only in-frame clones and lacks some. The sample lists under 200,000 clones; roughly 94% were seen once. The sequencing sample was made of blood. Every receptor here comes from a woman between 35 and 50 years old in good health.

The chain uses TRBV6-5 and TRBJ1-2; D may be TRBD1 (6 bases). Germline V gives CDR1 MNHEY, CDR2 SVGAGI. With 6 bases removed from V and 4 bases from J, the gap between germline ends came to 15 bases. The CDR3 spans 14 residues. The CDR3 here is CASRASGTLYGYTF. For the CDR3, the DNA is TGTGCCAGCAGGGCCTCCGGGACACTCTATGGCTACACCTTC.

This clone occurred once. The gene calls are TRBV6-6 and TRBJ2-1; TRBD1 is a possible D gene (6 bases). The CDR3 runs 14 residues. Germline V gene data show CDR1 as MNHNY and CDR2 as SVGAGI (reference sequence). The ends were cut back, 4 bases at V and 7 bases at J, with 14 bases in the middle. The CDR3 sequence is CASSFQLQGNEQFF. In nucleotides, the CDR3 is TGTGCCAGCAGTTTCCAACTTCAGGGGAATGAGCAGTTCTTC.

The V and J genes are TRBV19 and TRBJ2-2, with 9 bases matching TRBD1. CDR3 length: 16 amino acids. CDR1 is LNHDA and CDR2 is SQIVND in the germline V gene (reference sequence). The V gene end was trimmed by 3 bases and the J gene end by 4 bases; junction bases not matched to a gene: 6. CDR3 bases: TGTGCCAGTAGTATGCGGGGACAGGGACGCACCGGGGAGCTGTTTTTT. Amino acid sequence: CASSMRGQGRTGELFF.

The chain couples TRBV12-3 or TRBV12-4 to TRBJ2-7; TRBD1 matches 8 bases. V dropped 5 bases and J dropped 6; count of bases not matched to a gene: 6. The CDR3 is 13 residues long. The DNA for the CDR3 is TGTGCCAGCAGTCAGGGACAGGTTAGCGAGCAGTACTTC. It encodes CASSQGQVSEQYF.

This rearrangement joins TRBV7-2 to TRBJ1-2; TRBD1 might be the D (6 bases). The CDR3 loop spans 11 amino acids. The V gene lost 4 bases and the J gene lost 11 bases, with 11 bases spanning the gap. Germline CDR1 SGHTA, CDR2 FQGNSA. CDR3 sequence (DNA): TGTGCCAGCAGCTCCCGGACAGAATACACCTTC. Protein product: CASSSRTEYTF.

V gene TRBV25-1 combines with J gene TRBJ2-1; 13 bases fit TRBD2. The junction had 2 bases not matched to a gene; V was cut back by 3 bases and J by 9 bases. CDR3 length: 14 residues. Germline V gives CDR1 MGHDK, CDR2 SYGVNS. In DNA, the CDR3 is TGTGCCAGCAGTGATCGGACTAGCGGGGGTGAGCAGTTCTTC. Amino acids: CASSDRTSGGEQFF.

The rearrangement uses TRBV12-3 or TRBV12-4 and TRBJ1-2, with 9 bases lining up with TRBD1. With 11 bases clipped from V and 4 bases from J, the junction kept 8 bases outside the gene matches. The CDR3 is 13 residues long. This chain's CDR3 is CAGRQGVGYGYTF. CDR3 coding DNA: TGTGCCGGGCGACAGGGGGTTGGCTATGGCTACACCTTC.

The chain employs TRBV7-8 and TRBJ2-2; a possible D gene is TRBD2 (5 bases). V was clipped by 2 bases and J by 3 bases, with 10 bases between them. This CDR3 is 15 amino acids long. The germline gives CDR1 SGHVS, CDR2 FQNEAQ. In DNA, the CDR3 is TGTGCCAGCAGCTTACCGGGATCAGACACCGGGGAGCTGTTTTTT. Its protein product is CASSLPGSDTGELFF.

This chain uses TRBV4-3 with TRBJ2-1; D is perhaps TRBD2 (5 bases). Trimming pared 1 base from V and 4 bases from J, leaving 11 bases between. Germline-derived CDR1 and CDR2 are LGHNA and YSLEER. The CDR3 covers 15 residues. CDR3: CASSQARVPYNEQFF. For the CDR3, the DNA is TGCGCCAGCAGCCAAGCGAGGGTCCCGTACAATGAGCAGTTCTTC.

The genes are TRBV2 and TRBJ2-3; D not certain. The CDR3 covers 15 residues. Germline V lookup: CDR1 SNHLY, CDR2 FYNNEI. V dropped 7 bases and J dropped 3 bases, with 17 bases sitting between them. The CDR3 sequence: CASTKSPVGTDTQYF. CDR3 nucleotide sequence: TGTGCCAGCACCAAAAGCCCGGTCGGGACAGATACGCAGTATTTT.